This T cell receptor (beta chain) originates from a study of T cell responses to AZD1222 COVID-19 vaccine (dated by TCRdb to the early 2020s). Describing the broader study: TCR sequencing was performed for fewer than 250 trial participants, of whom around 210 were given two doses of AZD1222 and about 25 were given two doses of MenACWY control vaccine. Enrollment into the trials was organized by age into subgroups of 18-55, 56-69 and 70-plus years, and those subgroups contained about 150, 27 and 61 TCR-sequenced participants, respectively.

The time point label for this specimen denotes: about 28 days (+/-7) after the second vaccine dose. AZD1222 recipients whose second dose came at about 4 weeks and those whose second dose came at about 12 weeks were combined into one group, since spike-specific TCR depth and breadth did not differ between the two schedules. The vaccinee samples were drawn from two UK trials, COV001 and COV002, one of which was a single-blind randomized controlled phase 2/3 trial testing AZD1222 (ChAdOx1 nCoV-19) in healthy adults. For TCRbeta chain sequencing, PBMC samples from trial participants were taken at day 0 and at day 28 after the second dose. Findings and caveats that apply to the study as a whole: Conclusions about previously exposed vaccinees were limited because only 6 or 7 AZD1222 recipients were SARS-CoV-2 seropositive at baseline. After two AZD1222 doses, both the breadth and the depth of spike-specific TCRs were significantly higher than at day 0 and than in MenACWY recipients. Reportedly, almost half of the unique spike-specific TCRs recognized epitopes lying outside the regions that are mutated in the B.1.351 and B.1.1.7 variants. In the small 56-69-year group, the increase in depth fell short of significance, most likely because of low power. No day 14 peak-response samples were available, so repertoires were characterized only after the peak T cell response. Participants were mostly white British and included more females than males, and it was suggested by the authors that clonal diversity may have been underestimated. Vaccine-associated CD4 TCRs spanned the whole spike protein, with dominant responses in regions 160-218 and 743-854.

This clone was recorded a few times. Its antigen is still unknown. Base quality data are lacking; no much larger clone is found one base away. The CDR3 regions of human TCRbeta chains were analyzed by immunosequencing. In the source study's methods: Repertoire TCRs were matched against a reference library of SARS-CoV-2-specific TCRs generated with the MIRA antigen-specificity platform. Breadth meant the fraction of unique TCRs that were SARS-CoV-2-associated, whereas depth meant the fraction of total T cells that were SARS-CoV-2-associated. Each spike-specific TCR was assigned to its reactive spike region and to a CD4 or CD8 class using the MIRA data. Log10-transformed breadth and depth values were compared by one-way ANOVA with Sidak's multiple comparisons tests. The table comes from immuneACCESS by way of TCRdb, which keeps in-frame sequences with V and J called. Part of the clones is missing from these tables; in studies checked, under half for an unresolved V gene and the rest for unknown reasons. The D gene and trimming were derived from the DNA, and the V and J assignments and clone size from that table. This sample is represented by over 110,000 clones; around 90% of them were singletons. The ten largest clones represent around 1.6% of the sample.

Reading the germline V gene gives CDR1 LGHNT and CDR2 FRNRAP. V lost 1 base and J lost 10 bases; the stretch between them is 7 bases long. Its CDR3 holds 11 amino acids, cysteine through phenylalanine. The retained sequence is limited to the CDR3, 33 bases, with the frame set at the first base. The source is an adult who received the AZD1222 COVID-19 vaccine. Sequences were derived from peripheral blood, sampled 28 days after the second AZD1222 dose. In this chain, TRBV12-5 is recombined with TRBJ1-1; the D gene remains uncertain. The DNA reads as follows: TGTGCTAGTGGTTTGGGCCAGAGAGCTTTCTTT. This translates into CASGLGQRAFF.